These T cell receptor beta chains were read from a single sample in a study of vaccination effects on CD4 cells after COVID-19. No antigen is known for these receptors. Assay used: immunoSEQ multiplex PCR; TCRdb lists only in-frame clones, some missing. The sample records under 80,000 clones, roughly 79% being singletons. Source: CD4+ T cells from PBMCs cultured with SARS-CoV-2 spike peptides, taken before COVID-19 vaccination. Receptors were obtained from a human donor who received a COVID-19 vaccine. Each CDR3 is given with its conserved first and last residue. Fields, in order: CDR3 length, V gene, clone size, J gene, D gene, CDR3 protein, CDR3 DNA. D genes are given only for firm matches. The listing skips clone size in some rows; elsewhere it reads once, few, many or a size class.

len: 12; v_gene: TRBV6-5; abundance: .; j_gene: TRBJ1-1; d_gene: TRBD1; CDR3aa: CASSFSTGFGFF; CDR3nt: TGTGCCAGCAGCTTCTCGACAGGGTTTGGTTTCTTT
len: 13; v_gene: TRBV6-5; abundance: .; j_gene: TRBJ2-5; d_gene: .; CDR3aa: CASKFQGGETQYF; CDR3nt: TGTGCCAGCAAGTTCCAGGGAGGAGAGACCCAGTACTTC
len: 15; v_gene: TRBV19; abundance: .; j_gene: TRBJ1-2; d_gene: TRBD1; CDR3aa: CASRKRDSPSGGYTF; CDR3nt: TGTGCCAGTAGGAAAAGGGACAGCCCCTCAGGGGGCTACACCTTC
len: 13; v_gene: TRBV25-1; abundance: .; j_gene: TRBJ2-5; d_gene: .; CDR3aa: CASSGGVRETQYF; CDR3nt: TGTGCCAGCAGTGGAGGGGTCCGAGAGACCCAGTACTTC
len: 15; v_gene: TRBV5-1; abundance: few; j_gene: TRBJ1-1; d_gene: .; CDR3aa: CASSLEGRANTEAFF; CDR3nt: TGCGCCAGCAGCTTGGAGGGGAGGGCGAACACTGAAGCTTTCTTT
len: 15; v_gene: TRBV14; abundance: few; j_gene: TRBJ1-4; d_gene: .; CDR3aa: CASSQAGQSKEKLFF; CDR3nt: TGTGCCAGCAGCCAAGCCGGGCAGTCGAAAGAAAAACTGTTTTTT
len: 12; v_gene: TRBV29-1; abundance: .; j_gene: TRBJ2-5; d_gene: TRBD2; CDR3aa: CSVGGGRETQYF; CDR3nt: TGCAGCGTTGGGGGGGGAAGGGAGACCCAGTACTTC
len: 15; v_gene: TRBV7-3; abundance: .; j_gene: TRBJ2-2; d_gene: TRBD1; CDR3aa: CASSPGTGGTGELFF; CDR3nt: TGTGCCAGCAGCCCCGGGACAGGGGGCACCGGGGAGCTGTTTTTT
len: 15; v_gene: TRBV5-1; abundance: .; j_gene: TRBJ1-5; d_gene: .; CDR3aa: CASSDGGDSNQPQHF; CDR3nt: TGCGCCAGCAGCGACGGGGGGGATAGCAATCAGCCCCAGCATTTT
len: 12; v_gene: TRBV10-2; abundance: .; j_gene: TRBJ2-4; d_gene: .; CDR3aa: CASSGGTLGEYF; CDR3nt: TGCGCCAGCAGTGGCGGGACTTTGGGGGAGTACTTC
len: 18; v_gene: TRBV9; abundance: .; j_gene: TRBJ1-6; d_gene: .; CDR3aa: CASSVSTAPSSYNSPLHF; CDR3nt: TGTGCCAGCAGTGTGAGCACAGCTCCGAGCTCCTATAATTCACCCCTCCACTTT
len: 15; v_gene: TRBV7-6; abundance: few; j_gene: TRBJ2-1; d_gene: .; CDR3aa: CASSLAMGPYNEQFF; CDR3nt: TGTGCCAGCAGCTTAGCGATGGGACCCTACAATGAGCAGTTCTTC
len: 12; v_gene: TRBV7-3; abundance: many; j_gene: TRBJ1-1; d_gene: TRBD1; CDR3aa: CASSFDRGEAFF; CDR3nt: TGTGCCAGCAGCTTCGACAGGGGTGAAGCTTTCTTT
len: 12; v_gene: TRBV7-3; abundance: .; j_gene: TRBJ1-2; d_gene: .; CDR3aa: CASSKGVYGYTF; CDR3nt: TGTGCCAGCAGTAAGGGCGTATATGGCTACACCTTC
len: 16; v_gene: TRBV9; abundance: .; j_gene: TRBJ2-5; d_gene: .; CDR3aa: CASSVAGGRAQETQYF; CDR3nt: TGTGCCAGCAGCGTAGCTGGGGGGCGAGCACAAGAGACCCAGTACTTC
len: 16; v_gene: TRBV6-5; abundance: .; j_gene: TRBJ2-5; d_gene: TRBD2; CDR3aa: CASSYRRGAGQETQYF; CDR3nt: TGTGCCAGCAGTTACCGCCGCGGAGCGGGGCAAGAGACCCAGTACTTC
len: 14; v_gene: TRBV5-1; abundance: .; j_gene: TRBJ2-3; d_gene: .; CDR3aa: CASSQQGSGDTQYF; CDR3nt: TGCGCCAGCAGCCAACAGGGATCGGGGGATACGCAGTATTTT
len: 16; v_gene: TRBV19; abundance: .; j_gene: TRBJ1-6; d_gene: .; CDR3aa: CASSLLGRKDNSPLHF; CDR3nt: TGTGCCAGTAGTCTTCTGGGCCGCAAGGATAATTCACCCCTCCACTTT
len: 16; v_gene: TRBV9; abundance: .; j_gene: TRBJ2-3; d_gene: .; CDR3aa: CASSLPEGGGTDTQYF; CDR3nt: TGTGCCAGCAGCCTCCCAGAGGGGGGGGGCACAGATACGCAGTATTTT
len: 14; v_gene: TRBV15; abundance: .; j_gene: TRBJ2-3; d_gene: TRBD1; CDR3aa: CATRRDRAQDTQYF; CDR3nt: TGTGCCACCAGAAGAGACAGGGCCCAAGATACGCAGTATTTT
len: 12; v_gene: TRBV29-1; abundance: .; j_gene: TRBJ1-1; d_gene: .; CDR3aa: CTGRREGTEAFF; CDR3nt: TGCACAGGGCGGAGGGAGGGCACTGAAGCTTTCTTT
len: 11; v_gene: TRBV7-2; abundance: .; j_gene: TRBJ2-5; d_gene: .; CDR3aa: CASSSQVTQYF; CDR3nt: TGTGCCAGCAGCTCCCAGGTGACCCAGTACTTC
len: 15; v_gene: TRBV7-2; abundance: .; j_gene: TRBJ2-5; d_gene: TRBD2; CDR3aa: CASSLQASGQETQYF; CDR3nt: TGTGCCAGCAGCTTGCAGGCTAGCGGACAAGAGACCCAGTACTTC
len: 13; v_gene: TRBV4-3; abundance: once; j_gene: TRBJ2-3; d_gene: .; CDR3aa: CASSQVGTDTQYF; CDR3nt: TGCGCCAGCAGCCAAGTGGGGACGGATACGCAGTATTTT
len: 14; v_gene: TRBV30; abundance: .; j_gene: TRBJ1-2; d_gene: .; CDR3aa: CAWTREFSNYGYTF; CDR3nt: TGTGCCTGGACCCGGGAGTTCTCTAACTATGGCTACACCTTC
len: 15; v_gene: TRBV2; abundance: .; j_gene: TRBJ2-2; d_gene: TRBD2; CDR3aa: CASSETSINTGELFF; CDR3nt: TGTGCCAGCAGTGAGACTAGCATAAACACCGGGGAGCTGTTTTTT
len: 13; v_gene: TRBV2; abundance: few; j_gene: TRBJ1-6; d_gene: .; CDR3aa: CASTIQVNSPLHF; CDR3nt: TGTGCCAGCACTATACAGGTTAATTCACCCCTCCACTTT
len: 16; v_gene: TRBV18; abundance: .; j_gene: TRBJ2-5; d_gene: .; CDR3aa: CASSAIGTLEGETQYF; CDR3nt: TGTGCCAGCTCGGCAATCGGGACCCTCGAGGGAGAGACCCAGTACTTC
len: 17; v_gene: TRBV28; abundance: .; j_gene: TRBJ2-5; d_gene: TRBD1; CDR3aa: CASSQNHLQGARETQYF; CDR3nt: TGTGCCAGCAGCCAAAACCATCTACAGGGGGCGCGGGAGACCCAGTACTTC
len: 16; v_gene: TRBV7-3; abundance: few; j_gene: TRBJ1-2; d_gene: TRBD1; CDR3aa: CASSLTGTGGGYGYTF; CDR3nt: TGTGCCAGCAGCTTAACGGGGACAGGGGGCGGCTATGGCTACACCTTC
len: 11; v_gene: TRBV7-9; abundance: once; j_gene: TRBJ2-1; d_gene: .; CDR3aa: CASSLSNEQFF; CDR3nt: TGTGCCAGCAGCTTAAGCAATGAGCAGTTCTTC
len: 14; v_gene: TRBV7-2; abundance: .; j_gene: TRBJ2-2; d_gene: .; CDR3aa: CASSSWTNTGELFF; CDR3nt: TGTGCCAGCAGCTCTTGGACCAACACCGGGGAGCTGTTTTTT
len: 14; v_gene: TRBV27; abundance: .; j_gene: TRBJ1-1; d_gene: .; CDR3aa: CASNPDRLNTEAFF; CDR3nt: TGTGCCAGCAATCCGGACAGACTCAACACTGAAGCTTTCTTT
len: 16; v_gene: TRBV7-3; abundance: .; j_gene: TRBJ2-1; d_gene: TRBD1; CDR3aa: CASSQASGQVPNEQFF; CDR3nt: TGTGCCAGCAGCCAGGCGTCGGGACAGGTCCCCAATGAGCAGTTCTTC
len: 13; v_gene: TRBV24-1; abundance: .; j_gene: TRBJ1-4; d_gene: .; CDR3aa: CATSDPLGQQLFF; CDR3nt: TGTGCCACCAGTGATCCCCTCGGTCAGCAGCTGTTTTTT
len: 14; v_gene: TRBV5-1; abundance: .; j_gene: TRBJ2-2; d_gene: .; CDR3aa: CASSDLQGTGELFF; CDR3nt: TGCGCCAGCAGCGACCTTCAGGGTACCGGGGAGCTGTTTTTT
len: 16; v_gene: TRBV30; abundance: .; j_gene: TRBJ2-1; d_gene: .; CDR3aa: CAWSGGKGASYNEQFF; CDR3nt: TGTGCCTGGAGCGGAGGAAAAGGGGCTTCATACAATGAGCAGTTCTTC
len: 13; v_gene: TRBV12-3/TRBV12-4; abundance: few; j_gene: TRBJ1-2; d_gene: TRBD1; CDR3aa: CASSFLTGGGYTF; CDR3nt: TGTGCCAGCAGTTTCTTAACAGGGGGCGGCTACACCTTC
len: 16; v_gene: TRBV5-5; abundance: .; j_gene: TRBJ1-3; d_gene: TRBD1; CDR3aa: CASTQLGGGVGNTIYF; CDR3nt: TGTGCCAGCACTCAGCTCGGAGGGGGCGTTGGAAACACCATATATTTT
len: 16; v_gene: TRBV6-2/TRBV6-3; abundance: .; j_gene: TRBJ2-3; d_gene: TRBD2; CDR3aa: CASSYRGGGAGDTQYF; CDR3nt: TGTGCCAGCAGTTACCGGGGCGGGGGGGCTGGAGATACGCAGTATTTT
len: 15; v_gene: TRBV9; abundance: .; j_gene: TRBJ1-5; d_gene: TRBD1; CDR3aa: CASSVGQGPNQPQHF; CDR3nt: TGTGCCAGCAGCGTGGGACAGGGACCAAATCAGCCCCAGCATTTT
len: 13; v_gene: TRBV7-6; abundance: .; j_gene: TRBJ2-2; d_gene: .; CDR3aa: CASSLQYTGELFF; CDR3nt: TGTGCCAGCAGCTTACAATACACCGGGGAGCTGTTTTTT
len: 14; v_gene: TRBV7-2; abundance: once; j_gene: TRBJ1-4; d_gene: TRBD1; CDR3aa: CASSRQGLYEKLFF; CDR3nt: TGTGCCAGCAGTAGACAGGGCCTTTACGAAAAACTGTTTTTT
len: 15; v_gene: TRBV6-5; abundance: .; j_gene: TRBJ1-1; d_gene: TRBD1; CDR3aa: CASRPQGQANTEAFF; CDR3nt: TGTGCCAGCAGACCCCAGGGACAGGCGAACACTGAAGCTTTCTTT
len: 13; v_gene: TRBV19; abundance: .; j_gene: TRBJ1-1; d_gene: .; CDR3aa: CASSAAANTEAFF; CDR3nt: TGTGCCAGCTCGGCGGCGGCGAACACTGAAGCTTTCTTT
len: 17; v_gene: TRBV5-8; abundance: .; j_gene: TRBJ1-5; d_gene: .; CDR3aa: CASSFKTGGISNQPQHF; CDR3nt: TGTGCCAGCAGCTTTAAGACGGGGGGCATCAGCAATCAGCCCCAGCATTTT
len: 14; v_gene: TRBV6-2/TRBV6-3; abundance: .; j_gene: TRBJ1-1; d_gene: .; CDR3aa: CASSYSSSGTEAFF; CDR3nt: TGTGCCAGCAGTTACAGCAGTTCGGGGACTGAAGCTTTCTTT
len: 14; v_gene: TRBV5-5; abundance: .; j_gene: TRBJ1-5; d_gene: .; CDR3aa: CASSGDSPGQPQHF; CDR3nt: TGTGCCAGCAGCGGAGACAGCCCCGGTCAGCCCCAGCATTTT
len: 13; v_gene: TRBV18; abundance: .; j_gene: TRBJ2-3; d_gene: .; CDR3aa: CASSGIITDTQYF; CDR3nt: TGTGCCAGCTCGGGTATCATTACAGATACGCAGTATTTT
len: 15; v_gene: TRBV6-5; abundance: .; j_gene: TRBJ1-1; d_gene: .; CDR3aa: CASVKNGIMNTEAFF; CDR3nt: TGTGCCAGCGTGAAGAACGGAATAATGAACACTGAAGCTTTCTTT
len: 14; v_gene: TRBV11-3; abundance: .; j_gene: TRBJ2-1; d_gene: TRBD1; CDR3aa: CASRAGTEANEQFF; CDR3nt: TGTGCCAGCAGGGCCGGGACAGAGGCCAATGAGCAGTTCTTC
len: 16; v_gene: TRBV4-1; abundance: .; j_gene: TRBJ2-1; d_gene: TRBD2; CDR3aa: CASSPSAGGILRRQFF; CDR3nt: TGCGCCAGCAGCCCCTCGGCGGGGGGGATCCTCCGCCGGCAGTTCTTC
len: 15; v_gene: TRBV7-3; abundance: .; j_gene: TRBJ1-6; d_gene: .; CDR3aa: CASSRNTATNSPLHF; CDR3nt: TGTGCCAGCTCCCGCAATACTGCCACTAATTCACCCCTCCACTTT